This T cell receptor beta chain comes out of a study of brain T cells in children with intractable seizures. This clone has only one observation. The CDR3 is made up of 16 amino acids. The germline gives CDR1 LGHDT, CDR2 YNNKEL (reference sequence). Trimming pared 0 bases from V and 2 bases from J, leaving 11 bases between. The protocol was immunoSEQ multiplex PCR, while the TCRdb copy is restricted to in-frame clones and leaves out a portion. Of some 76,000 clones in the sample, 85% to 95% were seen once. The receptor comes from a boy under two years old with tuberous sclerosis and intractable seizures. V gene TRBV3-1 (or the pseudogene TRBV3-2) combines with J gene TRBJ2-1; D is unresolved. The material was peripheral blood, obtained at surgery. The chain's CDR3 is CASSQDSVLAYNEQFF. DNA of the CDR3: TGTGCCAGCAGCCAAGATTCGGTCTTGGCCTACAATGAGCAGTTCTTC.